The 25 T cell receptor beta chains in this list originate from one sample, sequenced in a study of T cell clonality in common variable immunodeficiency (dated by TCRdb to about 2015). Results the study describes overall, beyond this receptor: CVID TCRbeta sequences were reported to have fewer deletions and N-nucleotide insertions and to lack highly modified clones with 13 or more V deletions.

Which antigens these TCRs recognize remains unknown. Preparation of the library involved the immunoSEQ multiplex PCR assay. TCRdb's version of the immuneACCESS table is confined to in-frame rearrangements and falls short of the full clone set. An unresolved V gene accounts for under half of the shortfall where checked; the remainder is of unknown origin. The table shows about 30,000 clones here, with no singletons. The ten largest make up about 5% of the sample. Sequenced material: peripheral blood mononuclear cells. The receptors here all came from a human donor with common variable immunodeficiency.

In the case of this clone: The read is 3 residues too short to cover the CDR3 end, so that end is filled in from the germline J gene. The chain is built from TRBV7-2 and TRBJ1-2; D gene uncertain. Germline V gives CDR1 SGHTA, CDR2 FQGNSA. This CDR3 is 14 amino acids long. This chain's CDR3 is CASSLAISGAGYTF. The CDR3 bases that were read are TGTGCCAGCAGCTTAGCGATTTCCGGTGCGGGC.

Note on this clone: The sequenced fragment ends 3 residues before the CDR3 boundary, so the rest is inferred from the germline J gene. The chain combines TRBV5-1 with TRBJ2-7, with D possibly TRBD1 on 6 matching bases. Trimming shortened V by 0 bases and J by 0 bases, and 10 bases separated the two germline ends. Germline loops: CDR1 SGHRS, CDR2 YFSETQ. CDR3 length: 15 amino acids. CDR3 protein: CASSLEGDLSYEQYF. The CDR3 DNA, read in part, is TGCGCCAGCAGCTTGGAGGGGGACCTCTCCTACGAG.

The CDR3 reads CSASLDSYSNQPQHF. Incomplete CDR3 DNA: TGCAGTGCTTCATTAGACAGTTATTCCAATCAGCCC. The gene calls are TRBV20-1 and TRBJ1-5, with D maybe TRBD1 (5 bases). The CDR3 is cut off 3 residues early in the read; its end comes from the germline J gene. The length of the CDR3 is 15 residues. Germline CDR1 is DFQATT and CDR2 is SNEGSKA (reference sequence). Trimming shortened V by 5 bases and J by 3 bases, and 17 bases separated the two germline ends.

At least ten counts were recorded for this clone. The CDR3 is CASSQPGLAGDHSYEQYF. CDR3 DNA (partial): TGTGCCAGCTCACAGCCGGGACTAGCGGGGGACCACTCCTACGAG. V usage is TRBV18 and J usage is TRBJ2-7; 14 bases fit TRBD2. With the read ending 3 residues before the CDR3 end, the germline J gene is used to fill in that end. V was clipped by 4 bases and J by 0 bases; unmatched bases: 8. Per the germline V gene, CDR1 is KGHSH and CDR2 is LQKENI. The CDR3 sequence is 18 residues long.

Of note for this clone: The CDR3 is cut off 3 residues early in the read; its end comes from the germline J gene. The rearrangement uses TRBV6-2 or TRBV6-3 and TRBJ2-7; D is perhaps TRBD2 (5 bases). CDR1 MNHEY and CDR2 SVGEGT come from the germline V gene. With 6 bases removed from V and 5 bases from J, the gap between germline ends came to 8 bases. The length of the CDR3 is 11 residues. Incomplete CDR3 DNA: TGTGCCAGCAGGGAGGCGGACGAG. Its protein product is CASREADE. The full CDR3 protein reads CASREADEQYF.

To note about this clone: Sequencing ends 3 residues short of the CDR3 end; the germline J gene provides the rest. The chain employs TRBV7-8 and TRBJ1-2; tentatively, D is TRBD1 (5 bases). The CDR3 is 17 residues long. The ends were cut back, 1 base at V and 2 bases at J, with 17 bases in the middle. Germline loops: CDR1 SGHVS, CDR2 FQNEAQ. The sequenced part of the CDR3 DNA is TGTGCCAGCAGCTTAGGAGCCCCTGGACACCCCAACTATGGC. It codes for CASSLGAPGHPNYG. The entire CDR3 is CASSLGAPGHPNYGYTF.

In the case of this clone: Coverage ceases 3 residues before the CDR3 finishes, and the germline J gene fills in the end. This chain connects TRBV5-1 to TRBJ2-1; D is possibly TRBD1 (6 bases). Germline V gene lookup returns CDR1 SGHRS and CDR2 YFSETQ. V dropped 5 bases and J dropped 8 bases, with 14 bases sitting between them. The CDR3 runs 13 residues. The sequenced part of the CDR3 DNA is TGCGCCAGCAGTTCCACGGACAGTTATGAG. Its translation: CASSSTDSYE. The whole CDR3 protein is CASSSTDSYEQFF.

This clone was detected many times. The read finishes 3 residues shy of the CDR3 end, and the germline J gene is used to complete it. This chain joins TRBV18 and TRBJ1-1, with 7 bases aligning to TRBD1. The CDR3 is 14 residues long. Germline loops: CDR1 KGHSH, CDR2 LQKENI. J was trimmed by 1 base and V by 6 bases; bases with no gene match: 5. CDR3 DNA (partial): TGTGCCAGCTCCCGTCAGGGGGGGAACACTGAA. It translates to CASSRQGGNTE. Given in full, the CDR3 is CASSRQGGNTEAFF.

This clone has just a few counts. The CDR3 goes on 3 residues after the read ends, and that part is filled in from the germline J gene. The chain is built from TRBV7-2 and TRBJ1-6; TRBD1 aligns across 7 bases. Unmatched junction bases numbered 7, after V lost 3 bases and J lost 8 bases. This CDR3 contains 15 residues. Germline lookup yields CDR1 SGHTA and CDR2 FQGNSA. The CDR3 DNA, read in part, is TGTGCCAGCAGCTTTAGTCAGGGGGGATATTCACCC. Its protein product is CASSFSQGGYSP. The whole CDR3 is CASSFSQGGYSPLHF. Together with reference TRBV7-2 and TRBJ1-6, the CDR3 gives the full variable domain: GAGVSQSPSNKVTEKGKDVELRCDPISGHTALYWYRQSLGQGLEFLIYFQGNSAPDKSGLPSDRFSAERTGGSVSTLTIQRTQQEDSAVYLCASSFSQGGYSPLHFGNGTRLTVT.

With respect to this clone: The read is 3 residues too short to cover the CDR3 end, so that end is filled in from the germline J gene. The chain combines TRBV2 with TRBJ2-5, with D unclear. V lost 6 bases to trimming and J lost 7 bases, with 12 bases between them. The CDR3 loop spans 12 amino acids. CDR1 and CDR2 from the germline V gene are SNHLY and FYNNEI. The sequenced part of the CDR3 DNA is TGTGCCAGCAGAATCGAAGGTGGGACC. The encoded protein is CASRIEGGT. The CDR3 as a whole reads CASRIEGGTQYF.

This clone was observed many times. The read ends 3 residues early relative to the CDR3; the germline J gene fills the gap. The chain has TRBV4-2 and TRBJ2-3; 11 bases are a match to TRBD2. The CDR3 totals 19 residues. Germline V gene sequence: CDR1 LGHNA, CDR2 YNFKEQ. J lost 2 bases, V lost 0 bases, and 10 bases had no gene match. The DNA read from the CDR3 is TGTGCCAGCAGCCAAGATCCCACTAGCGGGGGACTAATCACAGATACG. Amino acids: CASSQDPTSGGLITDT. The complete CDR3 protein is CASSQDPTSGGLITDTQYF.

As to this clone: Coverage ceases 3 residues before the CDR3 finishes, and the germline J gene fills in the end. The chain links TRBV30 to TRBJ1-4; no firm D call. The CDR3 covers 12 residues. Trimming took off 8 bases at V and 3 bases at J, with 10 bases between the two ends. Per germline, CDR1 GTSNPN and CDR2 SVGIG (reference sequence). CDR3 in amino acids: CARLGPNEKLFF. The DNA read from the CDR3 is TGTGCCCGACTAGGGCCTAATGAAAAA.

Worth noting for this clone: The missing CDR3 end, 3 residues past where the read stops, is filled in from the germline J gene. The V call is TRBV6-2 or TRBV6-3, the J call TRBJ2-7, with 7 nucleotides matching TRBD2. The V segment lost 0 bases and the J segment 4 bases; nucleotides outside the gene matches: 6. The CDR3 contains 15 residues. Germline V gives CDR1 MNHEY, CDR2 SVGEGT. The CDR3 bases that were read are TGTGCCAGCAGTTACTCGATGGGGGGGGTTTACGAG. Protein sequence: CASSYSMGGVYE. The CDR3 in its entirety is CASSYSMGGVYEQYF.

This clone was seen only a few times. Read sequence stops 3 residues before the CDR3 end, and the germline J gene provides the missing end. The V call is TRBV7-2, the J call TRBJ1-2, with 10 positions matching TRBD1. V was clipped by 6 bases and J by 5 bases; unmatched bases: 9. The CDR3 consists of 15 residues. The germline gives CDR1 SGHTA, CDR2 FQGNSA. The CDR3 protein is CASRKTGTGDYGYTF. CDR3 DNA (partial): TGTGCCAGCAGAAAAACCGGGACAGGGGATTATGGC.

In this sample, this clone turned up a few times. Read sequence stops 3 residues before the CDR3 end, and the germline J gene provides the missing end. The rearrangement uses TRBV7-3 and TRBJ2-7, with 9 bases aligning to TRBD2. This CDR3 contains 14 residues. Trimming took 1 base from V and 4 from J; bases not matched to a gene: 2. Germline loops: CDR1 SGHTA, CDR2 FQGTGA. The CDR3 DNA, read in part, is TGTGCCAGCAGCTTAAGTGCGGGGGGGTACGAG. This gives the protein CASSLSAGGYE. The CDR3, in full, reads CASSLSAGGYEQYF.

This clone was seen repeatedly, ten times or more. The CDR3 end is not reached by the read, which stops 3 residues before it; the germline J gene fills it in. This chain joins TRBV18 and TRBJ2-5, with D perhaps TRBD1 (5 bases). Trimming took 3 bases from V and 5 from J, leaving 13 bases between them. CDR3 length: 14 residues. Germline CDR1 and CDR2: KGHSH and LQKENI. CDR3 DNA, as far as it was read: TGTGCCAGCTCACCCCAGGGTCTGGTGGAGACC. This gives the protein CASSPQGLVET. The CDR3 reads in full as CASSPQGLVETQYF.

With regard to this clone: The read gets to within 3 residues of the CDR3 end, and the germline J gene fills in the rest. V usage is TRBV7-7 and J usage is TRBJ2-2; the match to TRBD2 covers 12 bases. Germline V lookup: CDR1 SSHAT, CDR2 FNYEAQ (reference sequence). Trimming cost V 5 bases and J 4 bases; bases outside gene matches: 8. The CDR3 spans 17 residues. The CDR3: CASSPRASGGATGELFF. The part of the CDR3 DNA that was read is TGTGCCAGCAGCCCCCGTGCTAGCGGGGGGGCCACCGGGGAG.

Notes on this clone: Coverage ceases 3 residues before the CDR3 finishes, and the germline J gene fills in the end. The gene calls are TRBV30 and TRBJ1-6; no firm D call. Germline CDR1 reads GTSNPN; CDR2 reads SVGIG (reference sequence). The V gene lost 4 bases and the J gene lost 8 bases, with 6 bases spanning the gap. This CDR3 is 11 amino acids long. The sequenced part of the CDR3 DNA is TGTGCCTGGATTAAGGATTCACCC. It translates to CAWIKDSP. Given in full, the CDR3 is CAWIKDSPLHF.

On this clone: Read coverage stops 3 residues before the CDR3 terminus; the germline J gene supplies the remainder. The chain couples TRBV6-1 to TRBJ2-3; weak D call: TRBD1 (6 bases). The CDR3 loop spans 15 amino acids. The V gene lost 3 bases and the J gene lost 5 bases, with 15 bases spanning the gap. Germline CDR1 MNHNS, CDR2 SASEGT. This CDR3 reads CASSDASSRGDTQYF. CDR3 DNA, as far as it was read: TGTGCCAGCAGTGATGCCTCCAGCAGGGGAGATACG.

To note about this clone: With the read ending 3 residues before the CDR3 end, the germline J gene is used to fill in that end. The chain recombines TRBV19 with TRBJ2-5; D perhaps matches TRBD2 (6 bases). The CDR3 totals 13 residues. Trimming pared 4 bases from V and 2 bases from J, leaving 8 bases between. Germline assignment: CDR1 LNHDA and CDR2 SQIVND (reference sequence). CDR3 bases read: TGTGCCAGTAGTACAGGACTACAAGAGACC. Translation: CASSTGLQET. The entire CDR3 is CASSTGLQETQYF.

Many counts were recorded for this clone. The read comes to an end 3 residues before the CDR3 does, leaving the germline J gene to fill in the end. The gene calls are TRBV30 and TRBJ2-3; no firm D call. CDR3 length equals 11 residues. The germline CDR1 and CDR2 sequences are GTSNPN and SVGIG (reference sequence). The germline V and J ends were trimmed by 2 bases and 4 bases, with 4 bases remaining between them. The CDR3 DNA, read in part, is TGTGCCTGGAGTAGGTCAGATACG. It encodes CAWSRSDT. The whole CDR3 region reads CAWSRSDTQYF.

This clone has ten or more counts. The read ends 3 residues shy of where the CDR3 ends; the end is completed using the germline J gene. V gene TRBV19 combines with J gene TRBJ2-3, with D perhaps matching TRBD1 (5 bases). The CDR3 is 15 amino acids. CDR1 is LNHDA and CDR2 is SQIVND in the germline V gene (reference sequence). Trimming cost V 1 base and J 2 bases, with 10 bases left between them. CDR3 region: CASSIGDRLTDTQYF. The CDR3 bases that were read are TGTGCCAGTAGTATAGGAGACAGACTCACAGATACG.

There are many counts of this clone. With the read ending 3 residues before the CDR3 end, the germline J gene is used to fill in that end. This sequence joins TRBV30 and TRBJ2-1; a possible D gene is TRBD2 (5 bases). CDR3 length: 15 residues. V was pared by 0 bases and J by 6 bases, with 15 bases between. CDR1 and CDR2 (germline): GTSNPN, SVGIG (reference sequence). CDR3 amino acids: CAWSVRAGLGNEQFF. CDR3 DNA, as far as it was read: TGTGCCTGGAGTGTAAGGGCTGGACTGGGCAATGAG.

To note about this clone: The read stops 3 residues short of the end of the CDR3; the missing end is completed from the germline J gene. The chain carries TRBV19 and TRBJ2-2; 9 positions match TRBD1. V lost 7 bases, J lost 7 bases, and 16 bases stayed unmatched. Germline CDR1 is LNHDA and CDR2 is SQIVND (reference sequence). The CDR3 consists of 17 residues. The CDR3 is CASTPIRTGEFGGELFF. CDR3 bases read: TGTGCCAGTACTCCCATTAGGACAGGGGAATTTGGCGGGGAG.

The sample holds many counts of this clone. With the read ending 3 residues before the CDR3 end, the germline J gene is used to fill in that end. This rearrangement joins TRBV18 to TRBJ2-1, with D possibly being TRBD1 (5 bases). Germline CDR1 and CDR2: KGHSH and LQKENI. V dropped 3 bases and J dropped 3 bases, with 6 bases sitting between them. CDR3 size: 13 residues. The CDR3 DNA, read in part, is TGTGCCAGCTCACCTAGGGGCTACAATGAG. Encoded protein: CASSPRGYNE. In full, the CDR3 reads CASSPRGYNEQFF. The full variable domain, in which reference TRBV18 and TRBJ2-1 provide the parts outside the CDR3, is NAGVMQNPRHLVRRRGQEARLRCSPMKGHSHVYWYRQLPEEGLKFMVYLQKENIIDESGMPKERFSAEFPKEGPSILRIQQVVRGDSAAYFCASSPRGYNEQFFGPGTRLTVL.